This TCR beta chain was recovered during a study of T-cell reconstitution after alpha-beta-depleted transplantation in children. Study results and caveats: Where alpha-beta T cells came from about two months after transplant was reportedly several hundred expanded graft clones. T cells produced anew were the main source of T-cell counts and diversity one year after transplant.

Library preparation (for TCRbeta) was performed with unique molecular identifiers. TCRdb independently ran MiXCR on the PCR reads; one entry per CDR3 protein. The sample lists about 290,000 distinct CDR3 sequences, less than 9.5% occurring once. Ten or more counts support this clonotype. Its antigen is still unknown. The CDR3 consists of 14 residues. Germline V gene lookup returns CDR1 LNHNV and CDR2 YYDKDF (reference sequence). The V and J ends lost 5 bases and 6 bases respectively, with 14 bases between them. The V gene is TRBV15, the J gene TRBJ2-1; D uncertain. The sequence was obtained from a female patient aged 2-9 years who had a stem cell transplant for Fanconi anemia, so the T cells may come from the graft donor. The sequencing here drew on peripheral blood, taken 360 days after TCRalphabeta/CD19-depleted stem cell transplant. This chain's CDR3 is CATSVDLERNEQFF. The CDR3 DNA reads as TGTGCCACCAGCGTCGATCTAGAACGCAATGAGCAGTTCTTC.